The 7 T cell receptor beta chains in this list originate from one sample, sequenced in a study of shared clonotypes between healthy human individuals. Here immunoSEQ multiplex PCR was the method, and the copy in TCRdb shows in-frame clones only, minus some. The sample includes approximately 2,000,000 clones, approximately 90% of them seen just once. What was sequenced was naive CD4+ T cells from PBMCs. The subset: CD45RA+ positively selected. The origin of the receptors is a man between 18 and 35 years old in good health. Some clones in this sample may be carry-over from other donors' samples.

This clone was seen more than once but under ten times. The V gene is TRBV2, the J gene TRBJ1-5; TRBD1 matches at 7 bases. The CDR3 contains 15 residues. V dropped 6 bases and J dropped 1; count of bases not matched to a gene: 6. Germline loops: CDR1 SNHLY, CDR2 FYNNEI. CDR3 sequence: CASSARGRSNQPQHF. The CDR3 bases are TGTGCCAGCAGCGCCAGGGGGAGAAGCAATCAGCCCCAGCATTTT.

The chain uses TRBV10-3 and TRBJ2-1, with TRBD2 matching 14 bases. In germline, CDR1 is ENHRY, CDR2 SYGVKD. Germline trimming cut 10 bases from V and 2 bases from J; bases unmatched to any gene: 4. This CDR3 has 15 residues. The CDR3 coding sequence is TGTGCCACCGGGGGACTAGCGGGGGCCTACAATGAGCAGTTCTTC. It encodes CATGGLAGAYNEQFF.

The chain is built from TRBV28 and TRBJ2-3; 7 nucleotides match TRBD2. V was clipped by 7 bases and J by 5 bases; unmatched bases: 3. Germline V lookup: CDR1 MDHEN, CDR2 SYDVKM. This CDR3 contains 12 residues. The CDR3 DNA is TGTGCCAGCATCACGGGGGGAGATACGCAGTATTTT. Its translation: CASITGGDTQYF.

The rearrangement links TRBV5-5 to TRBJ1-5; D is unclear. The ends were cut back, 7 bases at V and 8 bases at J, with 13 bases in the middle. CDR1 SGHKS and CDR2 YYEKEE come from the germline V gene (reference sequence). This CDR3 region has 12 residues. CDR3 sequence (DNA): TGTGCCAGCGGCCCTTTGAGCGAGCCCCAGCATTTT. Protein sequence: CASGPLSEPQHF.

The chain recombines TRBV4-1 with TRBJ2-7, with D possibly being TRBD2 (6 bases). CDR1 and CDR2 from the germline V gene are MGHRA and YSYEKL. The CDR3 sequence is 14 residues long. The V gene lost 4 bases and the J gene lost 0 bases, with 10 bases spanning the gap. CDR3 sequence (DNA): TGCGCCAGCAGCCCTAGCGAAAACTCCTACGAGCAGTACTTC. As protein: CASSPSENSYEQYF.

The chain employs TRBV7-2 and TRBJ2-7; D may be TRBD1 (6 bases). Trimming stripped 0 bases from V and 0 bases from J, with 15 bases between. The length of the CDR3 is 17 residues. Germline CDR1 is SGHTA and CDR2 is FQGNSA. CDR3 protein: CASSLAQQGFSSYEQYF. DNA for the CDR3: TGTGCCAGCAGCTTAGCCCAACAGGGATTTAGCTCCTACGAGCAGTACTTC.

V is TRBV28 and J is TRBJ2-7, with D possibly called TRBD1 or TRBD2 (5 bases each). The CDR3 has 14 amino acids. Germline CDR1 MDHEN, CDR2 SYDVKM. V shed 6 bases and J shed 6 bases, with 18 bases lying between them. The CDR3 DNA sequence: TGTGCCAGCAGAAGTTCGGGACGGGGCCTCGAGCAGTACTTC. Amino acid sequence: CASRSSGRGLEQYF.